This TCR beta chain was observed in a study of T cell changes during pregnancy in multiple sclerosis. CDR3 length: 13 amino acids. V was shortened by 5 bases and J by 5 bases, with 12 bases between the two germline ends. CDR1 and CDR2 (germline): SSHAT, FNYEAQ (reference sequence). Generated by immunoSEQ multiplex PCR, the TCRdb table keeps only in-frame clones and is missing some. The sample shows some 43,000 clones, roughly 91% of them seen only once. This receptor was taken from a female donor with multiple sclerosis, enrolled in a pregnancy study. The sequences come from CD8+ T cells from peripheral blood mononuclear cells, collected in the first trimester of pregnancy. The chain is built from TRBV7-7 and TRBJ2-5, with D perhaps matching TRBD1 (6 bases). CDR3 loop: CASSRGGMETQYF. CDR3 nucleotide sequence: TGTGCCAGCAGCCGAGGGGGTATGGAGACCCAGTACTTC.